This T cell receptor (beta chain) was obtained from a study of early T cells in non-severe SARS-CoV-2 infection. Study-wide context: Sequenced bulk RNA came from whole blood that was unsorted, and chains were unpaired.

This CDR3 has 13 amino acids. Germline V lookup: CDR1 GTSNPN, CDR2 SVGIG (reference sequence). Trimming cost V 3 bases and J 6 bases; bases outside gene matches: 1. A few counts support this clonotype. TCRdb used MiXCR to reprocess the 5' RACE reads, holding one entry per CDR3 protein. Among tens of thousands of distinct CDR3 sequences listed, roughly an eighth were seen once. The specimen was whole blood. V gene TRBV30 combines with J gene TRBJ2-2; the match to TRBD2 covers 10 bases. The sequence was obtained from an adult who was a healthcare worker with PCR-confirmed SARS-CoV-2 infection or an uninfected control (not recorded which). CDR3 nucleotide sequence: TGTGCCTGGAGCGGACTAGCGGCCGGGGAGCTGTTTTTT. It yields the protein CAWSGLAAGELFF.